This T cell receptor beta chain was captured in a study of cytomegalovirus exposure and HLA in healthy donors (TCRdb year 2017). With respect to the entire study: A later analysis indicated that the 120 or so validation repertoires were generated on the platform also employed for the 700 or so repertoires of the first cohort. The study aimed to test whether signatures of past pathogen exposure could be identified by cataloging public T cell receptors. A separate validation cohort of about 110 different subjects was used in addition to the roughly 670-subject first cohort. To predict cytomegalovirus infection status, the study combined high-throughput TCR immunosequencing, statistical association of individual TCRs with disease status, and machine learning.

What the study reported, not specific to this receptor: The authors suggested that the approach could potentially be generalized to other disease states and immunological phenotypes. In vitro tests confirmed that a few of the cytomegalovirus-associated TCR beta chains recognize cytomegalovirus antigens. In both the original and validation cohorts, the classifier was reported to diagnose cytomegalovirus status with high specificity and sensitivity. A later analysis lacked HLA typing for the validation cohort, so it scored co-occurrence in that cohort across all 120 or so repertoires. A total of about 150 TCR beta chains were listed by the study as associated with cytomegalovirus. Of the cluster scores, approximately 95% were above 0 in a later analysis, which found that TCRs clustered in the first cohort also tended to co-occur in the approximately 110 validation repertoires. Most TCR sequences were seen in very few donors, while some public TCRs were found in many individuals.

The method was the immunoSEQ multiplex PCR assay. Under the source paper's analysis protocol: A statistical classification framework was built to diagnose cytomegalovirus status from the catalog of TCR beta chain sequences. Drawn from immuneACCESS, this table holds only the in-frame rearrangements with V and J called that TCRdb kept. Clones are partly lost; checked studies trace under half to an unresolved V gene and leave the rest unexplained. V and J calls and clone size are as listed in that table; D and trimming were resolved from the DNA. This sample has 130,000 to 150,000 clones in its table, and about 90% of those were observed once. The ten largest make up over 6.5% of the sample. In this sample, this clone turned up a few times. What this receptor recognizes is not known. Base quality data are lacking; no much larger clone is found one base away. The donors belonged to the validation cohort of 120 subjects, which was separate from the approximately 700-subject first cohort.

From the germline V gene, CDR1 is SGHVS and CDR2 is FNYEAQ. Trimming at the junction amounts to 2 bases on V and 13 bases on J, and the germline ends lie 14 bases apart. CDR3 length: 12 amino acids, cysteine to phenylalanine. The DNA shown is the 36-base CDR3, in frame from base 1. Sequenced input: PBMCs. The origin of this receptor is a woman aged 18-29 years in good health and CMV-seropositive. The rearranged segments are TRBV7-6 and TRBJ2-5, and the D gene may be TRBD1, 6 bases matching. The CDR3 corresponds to CASSLQKGHWYF. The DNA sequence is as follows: TGTGCCAGCAGCTTACAGAAGGGACACTGGTACTTC.